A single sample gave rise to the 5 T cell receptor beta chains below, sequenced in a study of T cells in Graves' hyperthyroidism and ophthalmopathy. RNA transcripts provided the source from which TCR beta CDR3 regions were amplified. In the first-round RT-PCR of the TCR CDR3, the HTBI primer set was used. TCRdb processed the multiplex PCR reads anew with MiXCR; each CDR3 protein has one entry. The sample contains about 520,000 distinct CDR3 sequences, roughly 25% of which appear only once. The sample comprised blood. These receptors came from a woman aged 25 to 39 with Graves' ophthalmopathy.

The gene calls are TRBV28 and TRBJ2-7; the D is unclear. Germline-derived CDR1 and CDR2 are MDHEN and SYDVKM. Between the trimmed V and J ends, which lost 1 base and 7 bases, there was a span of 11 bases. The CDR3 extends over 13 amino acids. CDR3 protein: CASSLFQVWEQYF. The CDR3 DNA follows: TGTGCCAGCAGTTTATTTCAGGTCTGGGAGCAGTACTTC. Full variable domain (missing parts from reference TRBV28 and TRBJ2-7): DVKVTQSSRYLVKRTGEKVFLECVQDMDHENMFWYRQDPGLGLRLIYFSYDVKMKEKGDIPEGYSVSREKKERFSLILESASTNQTSMYLCASSLFQVWEQYFGPGTRLTVT.

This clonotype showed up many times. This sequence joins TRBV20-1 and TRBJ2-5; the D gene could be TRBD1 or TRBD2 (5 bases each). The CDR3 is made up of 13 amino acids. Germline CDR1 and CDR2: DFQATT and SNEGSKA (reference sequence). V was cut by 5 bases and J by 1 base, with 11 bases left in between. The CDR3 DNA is TGCAGTGCTCGGCCGGGGCCCCAAGAGACCCAGTACTTC. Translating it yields CSARPGPQETQYF.

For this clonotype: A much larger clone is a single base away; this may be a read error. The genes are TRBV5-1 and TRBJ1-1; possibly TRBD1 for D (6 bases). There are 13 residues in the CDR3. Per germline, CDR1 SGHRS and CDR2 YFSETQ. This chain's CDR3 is CASNEQGNTEACF. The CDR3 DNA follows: TGCGCCAGCAACGAACAGGGAAACACTGAAGCTTGCTTT.

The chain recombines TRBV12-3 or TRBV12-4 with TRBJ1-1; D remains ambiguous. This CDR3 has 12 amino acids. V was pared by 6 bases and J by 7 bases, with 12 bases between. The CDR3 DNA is TGTGCCAGCAGCGTAGTCGGCGGTGAAGCTTTCTTT. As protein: CASSVVGGEAFF.

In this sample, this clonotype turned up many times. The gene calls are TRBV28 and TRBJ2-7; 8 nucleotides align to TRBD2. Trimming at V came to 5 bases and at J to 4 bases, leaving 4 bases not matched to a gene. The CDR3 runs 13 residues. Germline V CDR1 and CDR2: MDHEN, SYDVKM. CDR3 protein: CASSPGLEYEQYF. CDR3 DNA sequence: TGTGCCAGCAGTCCGGGACTAGAGTACGAGCAGTACTTC.